These 19 T cell receptor beta chains were sequenced from one sample in a study of post-analysis software for immune sequencing data. Study conclusions and caveats: Higher frequency in patients than in controls was seen for roughly five TRBV segments, with TRBV5-6, TRBV5-1 and TRBV20-1 among them.

These receptors have no identified antigens. Every TCR beta cDNA library bore unique molecular identifiers. From the PCR reads, TCRdb called clonotypes with MiXCR, one entry per CDR3 protein. The repertoire holds about 820,000 distinct CDR3 sequences, with approximately 57% as singletons. Specimen: blood. Receptor source: a girl aged 5-17 years with multiple sclerosis.

This chain uses TRBV20-1 with TRBJ2-1; D gene uncertain. The CDR3 has 12 amino acids. Between the trimmed V and J ends, which lost 0 bases and 15 bases, there was a span of 15 bases. Germline V gives CDR1 DFQATT, CDR2 SNEGSKA (reference sequence). The CDR3 DNA reads TGCAGTGCTAGAGATATCCCCGGCCGGCCGTTCTTC. Amino acid sequence: CSARDIPGRPFF.

This chain connects TRBV20-1 to TRBJ1-1, with D unclear. This CDR3 region has 12 residues. Trimming shortened V by 0 bases and J by 5 bases, and 7 bases separated the two germline ends. Germline V gene lookup returns CDR1 DFQATT and CDR2 SNEGSKA (reference sequence). CDR3 sequence: CSARDVQTEAFF. CDR3 sequence (DNA): TGCAGTGCTAGAGATGTGCAGACTGAAGCTTTCTTT.

This clonotype was counted only a few times. This rearrangement joins TRBV29-1 to TRBJ2-3; D is unclear. This CDR3 spans 14 amino acids. Trimming shortened V by 7 bases and J by 2 bases, and 16 bases separated the two germline ends. Looked up from germline, CDR1 is SQVTM and CDR2 is ANQGSEA. For the CDR3, the DNA is TGCAGCGCTGCGACTGGAAGCAACACAGATACGCAGTATTTT. Encoded protein: CSAATGSNTDTQYF.

This clonotype was recorded a few times. The genes are TRBV5-1 and TRBJ2-1, with 8 nucleotides matching TRBD2. Trimming removed 0 bases from V and 7 bases from J; junction bases left unmatched: 6. The CDR3 loop spans 15 amino acids. Looked up from germline, CDR1 is SGHRS and CDR2 is YFSETQ. DNA for the CDR3: TGCGCCAGCAGCTTGGCCGGGGGGGCCGTAAATGAGCAGTTCTTC. Translated, it gives CASSLAGGAVNEQFF.

This clonotype was counted a few times. The chain carries TRBV20-1 and TRBJ2-1; D possibly corresponds to TRBD1 (6 bases). The V and J ends lost 3 bases and 4 bases respectively, with 13 bases between them. CDR1 and CDR2 (germline): DFQATT, SNEGSKA (reference sequence). This CDR3 comprises 14 residues. CDR3 sequence (DNA): TGCAGTGCTAGGCGACAGGTAGTATACAATGAGCAGTTCTTC. It yields the protein CSARRQVVYNEQFF.

This sequence joins TRBV6-5 and TRBJ1-1; D uncertain. The CDR3 sequence is 12 residues long. V lost 0 bases to trimming and J lost 9 bases, with 8 bases between them. Germline loops: CDR1 MNHEY, CDR2 SVGAGI. In nucleotides, the CDR3 is TGTGCCAGCAGTTACTCGTTCGGGCAAGCTTTCTTT. As protein: CASSYSFGQAFF.

The rearrangement uses TRBV29-1 and TRBJ1-2; D is ambiguous. CDR3 size: 10 residues. Trimming stripped 5 bases from V and 2 bases from J, with 3 bases between. Looked up from germline, CDR1 is SQVTM and CDR2 is ANQGSEA. DNA for the CDR3: TGCAGCGTTTACAACTATGGCTACACCTTC. As protein: CSVYNYGYTF.

The chain uses TRBV14 and TRBJ2-1, with 11 bases identical to TRBD2. Germline values: CDR1 SGHDN, CDR2 FVKESK. V gave up 1 base and J gave up 8 bases; unmatched junction bases: 7. CDR3 length equals 16 residues. CDR3: CASSQGLAGGPYEQFF. In DNA, the CDR3 is TGTGCCAGCAGCCAAGGCCTAGCGGGAGGCCCATATGAGCAGTTCTTC.

This clonotype was seen more than once but under ten times. This chain links TRBV9 with TRBJ2-4; the D is unclear. The tail of the sequence fits TRBJ2-7 better, so the J call may be wrong. CDR3 length equals 13 residues. Germline V gene sequence: CDR1 SGDLS, CDR2 YYNGEE. CDR3 amino acids: CASSVFNGDEQYF. CDR3 nucleotides: TGTGCCAGCAGCGTATTTAATGGAGACGAGCAGTACTTC.

V gene TRBV10-3 combines with J gene TRBJ1-2; TRBD1 matches at 7 bases. There are 15 residues in the CDR3. Germline CDR1 is ENHRY and CDR2 is SYGVKD. Trimming removed 3 bases from V and 5 bases from J; junction bases left unmatched: 9. The CDR3 sequence: CAISDPGTVVYGYTF. CDR3 nucleotide sequence: TGTGCCATCAGTGATCCCGGGACAGTGGTATATGGCTACACCTTC.

The chain carries TRBV18 and TRBJ2-6, with D possibly matching TRBD1 (5 bases). V lost 3 bases and J 0 bases, leaving 15 bases between the germline ends. The CDR3 totals 18 residues. Germline CDR1 reads KGHSH; CDR2 reads LQKENI. CDR3 nucleotides: TGTGCCAGCTCACCGATCGACAGACCACTCTCTGGGGCCAACGTCCTGACTTTC. Translated: CASSPIDRPLSGANVLTF.

The chain couples TRBV11-2 to TRBJ1-1, with 7 positions matching TRBD1. The CDR3 extends over 13 amino acids. From germline, CDR1 is SGHAT and CDR2 FQNNGV. V dropped 5 bases and J dropped 3; count of bases not matched to a gene: 3. The CDR3 bases are TGTGCCAGCAGCCATACAGGGGACACTGAAGCTTTCTTT. It specifies CASSHTGDTEAFF.

The chain employs TRBV2 and TRBJ2-7; either TRBD1 or TRBD2 may supply D (6 bases each). Germline V gene data show CDR1 as SNHLY and CDR2 as FYNNEI. The CDR3 is 15 residues long. V lost 7 bases to trimming and J lost 7 bases, with 23 bases between them. CDR3 sequence: CASIVGGPSRGEQYF. The CDR3 DNA is TGTGCCAGCATCGTAGGGGGGCCCTCCCGCGGGGAGCAGTACTTC.

This clonotype was found a few times. Mismatch with germline at one junction end may stem from a read error. This chain uses TRBV7-7 with TRBJ2-1, with D maybe TRBD2 (6 bases). This CDR3 has 15 amino acids. Germline CDR1 SSHAT, CDR2 FNYEAQ (reference sequence). CDR3 in DNA: TGTGCTAGCAGCCCCTCGGGAGTTTACTACAATGAGCAGTTCTTC. It specifies CASSPSGVYYNEQFF.

In DNA form, the CDR3 reads TGTGCCAGCACCCTAGGCGGTTCACCCCTCCACTTT. It encodes CASTLGGSPLHF. The V gene is TRBV12-3 or TRBV12-4, the J gene TRBJ1-6; no clear D. The ends were cut back, 7 bases at V and 9 bases at J, with 10 bases in the middle. The CDR3 loop spans 12 amino acids.

This clonotype occurred a few times. The rearrangement joins TRBV6-6 to TRBJ2-6, with D tentatively TRBD1 (5 bases). Deletions cut 5 bases from V and 2 bases from J, with 16 bases between. There are 17 residues in the CDR3. Per the germline V gene, CDR1 is MNHNY and CDR2 is SVGAGI (reference sequence). The CDR3 coding sequence is TGTGCCAGCAGTCGATCTTCTGGACAAACTGGGGCCAACGTCCTGACTTTC. It encodes CASSRSSGQTGANVLTF.

The chain couples TRBV27 to TRBJ2-3, with 13 bases identical to TRBD2. CDR3 length equals 17 residues. Trimming at V came to 2 bases and at J to 6 bases, leaving 8 bases not matched to a gene. Looked up from germline, CDR1 is MNHEY and CDR2 is SMNVEV (reference sequence). The CDR3 here is CASSLLRLAGGSDTQYF. The DNA of the CDR3 is TGTGCCAGCAGTTTACTCCGACTAGCGGGAGGCTCCGATACGCAGTATTTT.

For this clonotype: The junction and the germline gene differ at one end; a read error may be behind it. The chain is built from TRBV15 and TRBJ1-5; no firm D call. Germline CDR1 reads LNHNV; CDR2 reads YYDKDF (reference sequence). CDR3 length equals 20 residues. CDR3 DNA: TGTGCCACCAGCCGAGAGGAGATGTCCCTTATCCCTTATAGCAATCAGCCTCAGCATTTT. Translation: CATSREEMSLIPYSNQPQHF.

This clonotype was detected ten times or more. This chain uses TRBV29-1 with TRBJ1-2; D gene uncertain. The CDR3 is 8 residues long. Per the germline V gene, CDR1 is SQVTM and CDR2 is ANQGSEA. V was clipped by 5 bases and J by 8 bases, with 3 bases between them. CDR3 bases: TGCAGCGTTACCGGCTACACCTTC. Translating gives CSVTGYTF.